This T cell receptor beta chain was identified in a study of T-cell reconstitution after alpha-beta-depleted transplantation in children. Study results and caveats: Newly produced T cells mostly accounted for T-cell counts and diversity one year post-transplant. Reportedly, roughly two months post-transplant, alpha-beta T cells arose from several hundred expanded graft clones. Where some patients showed high TCRbeta diversity at day 60, it came from recipient T cells and thymic progenitors that had survived.

The V segment lost 6 bases and the J segment 6 bases; nucleotides outside the gene matches: 10. The CDR3 runs to 14 residues. Germline CDR1 DFQATT, CDR2 SNEGSKA (reference sequence). Library preparation (for TCRbeta) was performed with unique molecular identifiers. Via MiXCR, TCRdb re-called the PCR reads, giving one row per CDR3 protein. The profile shows a few hundred thousand distinct CDR3 sequences, approximately 24% of them singletons. On this clonotype itself: Its antigen is as yet unknown.

This specimen consisted of PBMCs, mostly from graft donor cells, obtained 360 days after TCRalphabeta/CD19-depleted stem cell transplant. The J gene is TRBJ2-1, the V gene TRBV20-1, with TRBD2 matching 8 bases. This TCR was recovered from a female patient under 10 years old who had a stem cell transplant for congenital amegakaryocytic thrombocytopenia, so the T cells may come from the graft donor. The CDR3 is CSAIKGRGGNEQFF. DNA of the CDR3: TGCAGTGCCATTAAGGGCCGGGGGGGCAATGAGCAGTTCTTC.